These 20 T cell receptor beta chains were sequenced from one sample in a study of blood T cells in healthy people across ages. A second PCR, run for roughly 6 to 11 cycles, used a sample-barcoded 5' primer plus a J-beta primer mix. TCRdb reprocessed the 5' RACE reads with MiXCR, giving one entry per CDR3 protein. Of about 1.1 million distinct CDR3 sequences listed, 35% to 40% are singletons. The sample consisted of blood. All receptors derive from a man between 18 and 35 years old in good health.

This clonotype was seen a handful of times. The chain couples TRBV27 to TRBJ1-5; D call uncertain. This CDR3 is 15 amino acids long. In germline, CDR1 is MNHEY, CDR2 SMNVEV (reference sequence). With 2 bases removed from V and 3 bases from J, the gap between germline ends came to 11 bases. Here the CDR3 DNA reads TGTGCCAGCAGTTTACCCGTCTGGGTCAATCAGCCCCAGCATTTT. Its protein is CASSLPVWVNQPQHF.

This clonotype was seen a handful of times. One junction end disagrees with the germline gene, perhaps due to a read error. The genes are TRBV20-1 and TRBJ2-1; TRBD2 matches 7 bases. Germline CDR1 is DFQATT and CDR2 is SNEGSKA (reference sequence). The CDR3 spans 14 residues. CDR3 protein: CSALAGDRFNGQFF. CDR3 bases: TGCAGTGCTCTCGCGGGGGATCGTTTCAATGGGCAGTTCTTC.

The V and J genes are TRBV4-3 and TRBJ1-2; 12 positions agree with TRBD1. CDR3 length: 14 residues. Germline V gene lookup returns CDR1 LGHNA and CDR2 YSLEER. V gave up 3 bases and J gave up 7 bases; unmatched junction bases: 3. The CDR3 DNA reads TGCGCCAGCAGCCAGGGGACAGGGGGCTTTGGCTACACCTTC. Its protein product is CASSQGTGGFGYTF.

This clonotype came up a few times. This chain links TRBV5-6 with TRBJ2-1; D might be TRBD1 (6 bases). Trimming removed 0 bases from V and 2 bases from J, with 12 bases in between. Germline loops: CDR1 SGHDT, CDR2 YYEEEE. There are 16 residues in the CDR3. The CDR3 reads CASSLAIGQTYNEQFF. CDR3 sequence (DNA): TGTGCCAGCAGCTTGGCAATTGGACAGACCTACAATGAGCAGTTCTTC.

This chain links TRBV7-9 with TRBJ1-6, with TRBD1 matching over 7 bases. The CDR3 runs to 15 residues. V was pared by 5 bases and J by 9 bases, with 10 bases of the junction left unmatched. Germline V gene sequence: CDR1 SEHNR, CDR2 FQNEAQ (reference sequence). This CDR3 reads CASSLNTGEGSPLHF. The DNA of the CDR3 is TGTGCCAGCAGCCTCAATACAGGGGAAGGTTCACCCCTCCACTTT. The complete variable domain, with remaining parts taken from reference TRBV7-9 and TRBJ1-6, reads DTGVSQNPRHKITKRGQNVTFRCDPISEHNRLYWYRQTLGQGPEFLTYFQNEAQLEKSRLLSDRFSAERPKGSFSTLEIQRTEQGDSAMYLCASSLNTGEGSPLHFGNGTRLTVT.

The chain uses TRBV27 and TRBJ1-1, with a possible D match to TRBD1 (5 bases). Germline V gives CDR1 MNHEY, CDR2 SMNVEV (reference sequence). Trimming pared 4 bases from V and 8 bases from J, leaving 17 bases between. The CDR3 consists of 14 residues. CDR3 in amino acids: CASSSQTPGREAFF. The CDR3, as DNA: TGTGCCAGCAGTTCCCAAACACCGGGACGCGAAGCTTTCTTT.

Notes on this clonotype: One junction end does not reproduce the germline sequence, and a read error may be involved. The genes are TRBV7-2 and TRBJ2-1, with TRBD2 matching over 7 bases. The CDR3 spans 15 residues. CDR1 is SGHTA, CDR2 FQGNSA, per germline. DNA of the CDR3: TGTGCCAGCAGCTTAGAACGGGGGGAGGACAATGGGCAGTTCTTC. It translates to CASSLERGEDNGQFF.

CDR3 protein: CASSVINGNTIYF. In DNA, the CDR3 is TGTGCCAGCAGTGTTATCAACGGAAACACCATATATTTT. J is TRBJ1-3 and V is TRBV28; D ambiguous. Germline assignment: CDR1 MDHEN and CDR2 SYDVKM. The CDR3 has 13 amino acids. V was cut by 5 bases and J by 4 bases, with 9 bases left in between.

V is TRBV20-1 and J is TRBJ2-3, with 12 nucleotides matching TRBD2. Trimming removed 5 bases from V and 1 base from J; junction bases left unmatched: 4. The V gene's germline CDR1 is DFQATT and CDR2 SNEGSKA (reference sequence). The CDR3 runs to 15 residues. DNA for the CDR3: TGCAGTGCTCCCCGACTAGCGGGGGGCACAGATACGCAGTATTTT. Translated, it gives CSAPRLAGGTDTQYF.

The table lists this clonotype with many counts. The rearrangement links TRBV6-4 to TRBJ2-1; 7 bases are a match to TRBD1. This CDR3 comprises 13 residues. With 6 bases clipped from V and 10 bases from J, the junction kept 9 bases outside the gene matches. Germline CDR1 is MRHNA and CDR2 is SNTAGT. CDR3 DNA sequence: TGTGCCAGCAGCGAACAGGGGATTGGGGAGCAGTTCTTC. Translating gives CASSEQGIGEQFF.

This clonotype was picked up a small number of times. The chain joins TRBV13 to TRBJ2-5; possibly TRBD1 for D (5 bases). The germline V gene encodes CDR1 PRHDT and CDR2 FYEKMQ (reference sequence). The CDR3 is 14 residues long. Trimming took 4 bases from V and 2 from J, leaving 11 bases between them. For the CDR3, the DNA is TGTGCCAGCAGCTCGGACACAGAACAAGAGACCCAGTACTTC. This sequence encodes CASSSDTEQETQYF.

This clonotype was found a few times. The chain couples TRBV20-1 to TRBJ2-7; 7 bases are shared with TRBD2. V lost 3 bases, J lost 2 bases, and 4 bases stayed unmatched. Looked up from germline, CDR1 is DFQATT and CDR2 is SNEGSKA (reference sequence). CDR3 length: 13 amino acids. The chain's CDR3 is CSASAGVPYEQYF. The CDR3 DNA reads TGCAGTGCTAGCGCGGGGGTCCCCTACGAGCAGTACTTC.

Remarks on this clonotype: A junction end diverges from the germline sequence, so it may reflect a read error. This chain uses TRBV4-2 with TRBJ1-4; no reliable D call. CDR1 and CDR2 (germline): LGHNA, YNFKEQ. The CDR3 extends over 15 amino acids. The CDR3 reads CAGSQDRAADEKLFF. The DNA of the CDR3 is TGTGCCGGCAGCCAAGATAGAGCGGCTGATGAAAAACTGTTTTTT.

This clonotype came up a few times. The V call is TRBV4-1, the J call TRBJ2-5, with D uncertain. The closer fit of TRBJ2-7 to the DNA end suggests the J call may be wrong. The CDR3 consists of 13 residues. From germline, CDR1 is MGHRA and CDR2 YSYEKL. In nucleotides, the CDR3 is TGCGCCAGCAGCCCCGATGTCGGCTACGAGCAGTACTTC. Amino acid sequence: CASSPDVGYEQYF.

This clonotype was seen a handful of times. The V and J genes are TRBV12-3 or TRBV12-4 and TRBJ2-5; D gene ambiguous. The CDR3 loop spans 13 amino acids. Trimming took 3 bases from V and 2 from J, leaving 7 bases between them. The CDR3 loop reads CASSFRLQETQYF. In DNA, the CDR3 is TGTGCCAGCAGTTTCCGGCTACAAGAGACCCAGTACTTC.

The rearrangement links TRBV27 to TRBJ2-2; unclear D gene. V lost 8 bases, J lost 0 bases, and 7 bases lay in between. The CDR3 spans 13 residues. Per germline, CDR1 MNHEY and CDR2 SMNVEV (reference sequence). The CDR3 sequence is CASCGANTGELFF. The CDR3, as DNA: TGTGCCAGCTGTGGAGCGAACACCGGGGAGCTGTTTTTT.

V gene TRBV20-1 combines with J gene TRBJ1-1, with D uncertain. V was shortened by 3 bases and J by 5 bases, with 10 bases between the two germline ends. There are 12 residues in the CDR3. CDR1 is DFQATT, CDR2 SNEGSKA, per germline (reference sequence). DNA for the CDR3: TGCAGTGCTAGGATCGTACAGACTGAAGCTTTCTTT. Amino acids: CSARIVQTEAFF.

This clonotype was observed a few times. The chain has TRBV20-1 and TRBJ1-6; tentative D call: TRBD1 (5 bases). Germline V gene data show CDR1 as DFQATT and CDR2 as SNEGSKA (reference sequence). The CDR3 loop spans 15 amino acids. V was clipped by 2 bases and J by 6 bases, with 14 bases between them. CDR3 sequence reads: CSARTPRQFNSPLHF. The CDR3 DNA is TGCAGTGCTAGAACCCCAAGACAGTTTAATTCACCCCTCCACTTT.

The V gene is TRBV7-3, the J gene TRBJ2-3; 7 bases are shared with TRBD1. The CDR3 consists of 15 residues. J lost 6 bases, V lost 5 bases, and 11 bases had no gene match. In germline, CDR1 is SGHTA, CDR2 FQGTGA. CDR3 nucleotide sequence: TGTGCCAGCAGCGAGGGGGCAGCCAGAACGGATACGCAGTATTTT. It specifies CASSEGAARTDTQYF.

This clonotype was counted between two and nine times. V gene TRBV12-3 or TRBV12-4 combines with J gene TRBJ1-2; D gene unclear. V was cut by 6 bases and J by 4 bases, with 15 bases left in between. The CDR3 has 14 amino acids. The CDR3 is CASSPTHAIYGYTF. CDR3 nucleotide sequence: TGTGCCAGCAGCCCCACTCATGCGATCTATGGCTACACCTTC.